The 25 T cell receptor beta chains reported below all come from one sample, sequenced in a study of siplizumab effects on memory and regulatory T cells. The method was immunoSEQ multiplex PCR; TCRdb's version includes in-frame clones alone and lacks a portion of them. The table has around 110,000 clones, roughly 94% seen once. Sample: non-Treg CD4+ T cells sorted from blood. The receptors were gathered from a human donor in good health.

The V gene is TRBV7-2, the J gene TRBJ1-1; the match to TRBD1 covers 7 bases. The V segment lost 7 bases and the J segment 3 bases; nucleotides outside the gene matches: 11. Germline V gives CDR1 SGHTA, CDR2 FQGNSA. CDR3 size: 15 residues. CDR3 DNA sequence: TGTGCCAGCACCACTGATAACAGGGGCGACACTGAAGCTTTCTTT. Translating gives CASTTDNRGDTEAFF.

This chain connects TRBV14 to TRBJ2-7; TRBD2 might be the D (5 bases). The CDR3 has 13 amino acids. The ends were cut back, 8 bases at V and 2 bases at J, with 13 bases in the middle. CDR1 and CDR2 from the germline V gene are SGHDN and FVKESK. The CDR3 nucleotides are TGTGCCAGCCAACCCCGGGGAACCTACGAGCAGTACTTC. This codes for CASQPRGTYEQYF.

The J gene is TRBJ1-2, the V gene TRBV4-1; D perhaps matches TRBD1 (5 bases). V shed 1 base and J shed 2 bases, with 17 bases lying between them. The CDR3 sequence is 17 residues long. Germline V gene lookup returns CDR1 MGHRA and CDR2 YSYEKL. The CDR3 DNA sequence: TGCGCCAGCAGCCAAGTTTTTGGCCCTGGGACGAACTATGGCTACACCTTC. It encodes CASSQVFGPGTNYGYTF.

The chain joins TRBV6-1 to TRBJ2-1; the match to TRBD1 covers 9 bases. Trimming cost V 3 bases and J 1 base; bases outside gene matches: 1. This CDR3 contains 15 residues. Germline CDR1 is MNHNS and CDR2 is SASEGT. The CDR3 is CASSDGTGSYNEQFF. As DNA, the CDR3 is TGTGCCAGCAGTGACGGGACAGGGTCCTACAATGAGCAGTTCTTC.

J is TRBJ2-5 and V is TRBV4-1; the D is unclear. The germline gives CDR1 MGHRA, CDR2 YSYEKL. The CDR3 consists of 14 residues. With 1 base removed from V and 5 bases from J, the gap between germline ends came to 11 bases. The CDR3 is CASSQVLFGETQYF. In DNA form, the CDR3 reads TGCGCCAGCAGCCAAGTACTGTTCGGGGAGACCCAGTACTTC.

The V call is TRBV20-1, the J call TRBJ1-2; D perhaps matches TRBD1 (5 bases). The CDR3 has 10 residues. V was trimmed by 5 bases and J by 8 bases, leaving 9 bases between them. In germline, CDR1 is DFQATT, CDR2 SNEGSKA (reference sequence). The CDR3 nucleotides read TGCAGTGCTCAGGGAGGCGGCTACACCTTC. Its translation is CSAQGGGYTF.

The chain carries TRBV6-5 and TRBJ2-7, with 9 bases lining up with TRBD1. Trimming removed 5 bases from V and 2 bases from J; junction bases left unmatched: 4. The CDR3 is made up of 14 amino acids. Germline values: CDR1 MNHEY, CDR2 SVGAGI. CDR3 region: CASSRTGATYEQYF. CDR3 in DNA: TGTGCCAGCAGTCGGACAGGGGCGACCTACGAGCAGTACTTC.

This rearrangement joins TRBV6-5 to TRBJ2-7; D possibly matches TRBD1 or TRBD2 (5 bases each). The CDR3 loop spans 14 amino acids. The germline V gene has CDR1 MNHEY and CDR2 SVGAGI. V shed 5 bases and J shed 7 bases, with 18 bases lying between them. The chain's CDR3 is CASSPPRGPGEQYF. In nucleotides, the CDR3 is TGTGCCAGCAGTCCTCCTCGGGGCCCGGGGGAGCAGTACTTC.

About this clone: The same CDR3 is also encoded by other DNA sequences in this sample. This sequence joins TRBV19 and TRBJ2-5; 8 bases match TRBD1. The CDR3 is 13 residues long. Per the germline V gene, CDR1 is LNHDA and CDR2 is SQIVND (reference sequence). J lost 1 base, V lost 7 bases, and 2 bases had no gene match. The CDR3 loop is CASNQGAQETQYF. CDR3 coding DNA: TGTGCCAGTAATCAGGGGGCCCAAGAGACCCAGTACTTC.

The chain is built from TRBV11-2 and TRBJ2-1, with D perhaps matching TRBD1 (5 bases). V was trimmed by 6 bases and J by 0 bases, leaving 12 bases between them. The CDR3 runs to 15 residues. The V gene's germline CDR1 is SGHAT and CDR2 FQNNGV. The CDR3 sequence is CASSLGASSYNEQFF. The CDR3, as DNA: TGTGCCAGCAGTCTAGGGGCATCCTCCTACAATGAGCAGTTCTTC. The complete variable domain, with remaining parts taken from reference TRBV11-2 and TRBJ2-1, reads EAGVAQSPRYKIIEKRQSVAFWCNPISGHATLYWYQQILGQGPKLLIQFQNNGVVDDSQLPKDRFSAERLKGVDSTLKIQPAKLEDSAVYLCASSLGASSYNEQFFGPGTRLTVL.

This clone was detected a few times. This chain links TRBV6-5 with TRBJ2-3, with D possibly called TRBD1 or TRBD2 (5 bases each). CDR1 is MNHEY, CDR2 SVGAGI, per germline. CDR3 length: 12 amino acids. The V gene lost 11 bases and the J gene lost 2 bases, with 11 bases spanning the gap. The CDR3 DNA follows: TGTGCCGCTGGGGGAGACACAGATACGCAGTATTTT. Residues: CAAGGDTDTQYF.

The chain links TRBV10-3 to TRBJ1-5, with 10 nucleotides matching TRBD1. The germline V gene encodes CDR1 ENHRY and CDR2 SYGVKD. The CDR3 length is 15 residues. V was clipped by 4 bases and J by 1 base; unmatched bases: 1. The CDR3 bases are TGTGCCATCAGTGTGGGACAGGGGAGCAATCAGCCCCAGCATTTT. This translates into CAISVGQGSNQPQHF.

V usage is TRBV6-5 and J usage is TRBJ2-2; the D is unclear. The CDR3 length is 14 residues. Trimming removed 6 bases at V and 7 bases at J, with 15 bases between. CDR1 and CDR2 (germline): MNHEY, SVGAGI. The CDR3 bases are TGTGCCAGCAGAGTAGGGCCAGGCGGCGGGGAGCTGTTTTTT. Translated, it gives CASRVGPGGGELFF.

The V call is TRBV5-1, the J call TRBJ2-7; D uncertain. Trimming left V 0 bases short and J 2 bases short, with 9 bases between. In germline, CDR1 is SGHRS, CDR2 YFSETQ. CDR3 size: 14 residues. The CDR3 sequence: CASSLETAAYEQYF. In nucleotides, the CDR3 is TGCGCCAGCAGCTTGGAGACGGCCGCCTACGAGCAGTACTTC.

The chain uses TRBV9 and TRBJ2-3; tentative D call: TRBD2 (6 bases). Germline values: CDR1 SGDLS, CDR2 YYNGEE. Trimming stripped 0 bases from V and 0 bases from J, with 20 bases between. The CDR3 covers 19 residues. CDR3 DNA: TGTGCCAGCAGCGTAGCTACCAACCTGGGGCGGGGTAGCACAGATACGCAGTATTTT. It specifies CASSVATNLGRGSTDTQYF.

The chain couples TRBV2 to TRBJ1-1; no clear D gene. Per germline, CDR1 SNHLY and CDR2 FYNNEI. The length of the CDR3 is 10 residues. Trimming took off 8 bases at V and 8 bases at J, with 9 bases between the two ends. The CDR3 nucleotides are TGTGCCAGCGCCGCAGTGGAAGCTTTCTTT. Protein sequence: CASAAVEAFF.

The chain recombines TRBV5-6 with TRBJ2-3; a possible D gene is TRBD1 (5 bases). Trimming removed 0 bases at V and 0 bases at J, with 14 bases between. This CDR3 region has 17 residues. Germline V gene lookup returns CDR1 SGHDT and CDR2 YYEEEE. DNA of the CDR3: TGTGCCAGCAGCTTGGATGAGAAGGGGCCTAGCACAGATACGCAGTATTTT. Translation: CASSLDEKGPSTDTQYF.

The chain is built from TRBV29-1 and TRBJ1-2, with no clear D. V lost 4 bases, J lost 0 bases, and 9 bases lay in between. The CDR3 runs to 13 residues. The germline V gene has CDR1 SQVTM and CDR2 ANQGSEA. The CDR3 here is CSVGRLANYGYTF. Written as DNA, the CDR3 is TGCAGCGTTGGGAGGTTAGCTAACTATGGCTACACCTTC.

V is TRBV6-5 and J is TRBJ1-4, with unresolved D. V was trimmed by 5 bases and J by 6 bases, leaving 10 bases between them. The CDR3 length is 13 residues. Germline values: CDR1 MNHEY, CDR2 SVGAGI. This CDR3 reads CASSRKVDEKLFF. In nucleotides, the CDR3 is TGTGCCAGCAGTAGAAAGGTAGATGAAAAACTGTTTTTT.

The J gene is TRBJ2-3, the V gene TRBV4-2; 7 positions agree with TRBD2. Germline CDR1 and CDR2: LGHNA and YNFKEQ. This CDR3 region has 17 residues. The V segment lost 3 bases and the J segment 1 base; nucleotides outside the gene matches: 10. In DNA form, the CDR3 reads TGTGCCAGCAGCCAGGGAATAGCGGGCCTCCGCACAGATACGCAGTATTTT. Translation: CASSQGIAGLRTDTQYF.

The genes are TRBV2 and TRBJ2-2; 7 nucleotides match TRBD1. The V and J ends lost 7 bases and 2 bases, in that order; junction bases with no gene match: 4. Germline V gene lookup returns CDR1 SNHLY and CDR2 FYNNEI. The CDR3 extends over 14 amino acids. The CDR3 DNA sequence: TGTGCCAGCAAAAGGGGGCAAAACACCGGGGAGCTGTTTTTT. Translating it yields CASKRGQNTGELFF.

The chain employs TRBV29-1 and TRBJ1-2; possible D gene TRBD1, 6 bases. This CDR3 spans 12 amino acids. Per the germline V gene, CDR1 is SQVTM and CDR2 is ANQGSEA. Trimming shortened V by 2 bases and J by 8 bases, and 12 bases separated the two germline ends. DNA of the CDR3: TGCAGCGTTGAAAAGGGGGACACAGGCTACACCTTC. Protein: CSVEKGDTGYTF. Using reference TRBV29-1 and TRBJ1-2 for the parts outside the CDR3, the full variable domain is SAVISQKPSRDICQRGTSLTIQCQVDSQVTMMFWYRQQPGQSLTLIATANQGSEATYESGFVIDKFPISRPNLTFSTLTVSNMSPEDSSIYLCSVEKGDTGYTFGSGTRLTVV.

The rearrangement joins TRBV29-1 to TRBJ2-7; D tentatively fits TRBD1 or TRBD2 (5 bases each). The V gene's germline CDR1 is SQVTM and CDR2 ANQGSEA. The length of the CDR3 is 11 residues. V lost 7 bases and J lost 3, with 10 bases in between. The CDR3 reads CSGGTYYEQYF. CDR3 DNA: TGCAGCGGAGGGACGTACTACGAGCAGTACTTC.

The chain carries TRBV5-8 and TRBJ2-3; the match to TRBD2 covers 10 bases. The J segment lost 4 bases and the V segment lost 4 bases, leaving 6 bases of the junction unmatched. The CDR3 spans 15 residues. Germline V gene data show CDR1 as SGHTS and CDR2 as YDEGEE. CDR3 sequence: CASSGSGGASDTQYF. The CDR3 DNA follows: TGTGCCAGCAGCGGGAGCGGGGGGGCATCAGATACGCAGTATTTT.

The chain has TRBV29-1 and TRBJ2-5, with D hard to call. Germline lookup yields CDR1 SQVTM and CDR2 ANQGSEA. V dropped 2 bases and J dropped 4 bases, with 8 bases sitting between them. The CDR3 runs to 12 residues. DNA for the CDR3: TGCAGCGTTGAACTTACCGGAGAGACCCAGTACTTC. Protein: CSVELTGETQYF. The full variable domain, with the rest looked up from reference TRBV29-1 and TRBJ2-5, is SAVISQKPSRDICQRGTSLTIQCQVDSQVTMMFWYRQQPGQSLTLIATANQGSEATYESGFVIDKFPISRPNLTFSTLTVSNMSPEDSSIYLCSVELTGETQYFGPGTRLLVL.